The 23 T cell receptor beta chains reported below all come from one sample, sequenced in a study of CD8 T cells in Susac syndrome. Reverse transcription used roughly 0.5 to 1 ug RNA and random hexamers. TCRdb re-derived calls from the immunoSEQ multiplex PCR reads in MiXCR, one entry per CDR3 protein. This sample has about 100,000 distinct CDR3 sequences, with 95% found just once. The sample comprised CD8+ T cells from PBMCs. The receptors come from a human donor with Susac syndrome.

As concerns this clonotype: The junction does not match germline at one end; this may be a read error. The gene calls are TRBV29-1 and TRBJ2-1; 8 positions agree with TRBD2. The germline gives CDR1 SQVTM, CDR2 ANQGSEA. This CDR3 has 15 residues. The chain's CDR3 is CSVDDGRENHNEQFF. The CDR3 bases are TGCAGTGTTGACGACGGGAGGGAAAACCACAATGAGCAGTTCTTC.

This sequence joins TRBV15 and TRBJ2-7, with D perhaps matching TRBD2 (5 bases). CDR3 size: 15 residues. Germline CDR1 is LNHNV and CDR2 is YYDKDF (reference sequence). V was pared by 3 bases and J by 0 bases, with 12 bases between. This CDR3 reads CATSSRSGNSYEQYF. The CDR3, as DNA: TGTGCCACCAGCAGTAGGAGCGGCAACTCCTACGAGCAGTACTTC.

In nucleotides, the CDR3 is TGTGCCAGCAGCTTCGCAAGTTCCCAAGAGACCCAGTACTTC. Its translation is CASSFASSQETQYF. This chain links TRBV28 with TRBJ2-5; D remains unclear. This CDR3 has 14 residues. V dropped 6 bases and J dropped 1 base, with 12 bases sitting between them. Germline V gives CDR1 MDHEN, CDR2 SYDVKM.

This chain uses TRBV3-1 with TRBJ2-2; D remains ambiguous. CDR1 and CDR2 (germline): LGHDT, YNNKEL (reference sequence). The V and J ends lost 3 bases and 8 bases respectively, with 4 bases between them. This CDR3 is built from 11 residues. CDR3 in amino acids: CASSHRGELFF. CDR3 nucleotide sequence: TGTGCCAGCAGCCATCGAGGGGAGCTGTTTTTT.

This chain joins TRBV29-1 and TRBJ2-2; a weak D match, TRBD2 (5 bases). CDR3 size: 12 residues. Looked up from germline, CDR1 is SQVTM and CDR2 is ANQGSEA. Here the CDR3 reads CAGSGSTGELFF. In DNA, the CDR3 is TGCGCTGGGAGCGGCTCCACCGGGGAGCTGTTTTTT.

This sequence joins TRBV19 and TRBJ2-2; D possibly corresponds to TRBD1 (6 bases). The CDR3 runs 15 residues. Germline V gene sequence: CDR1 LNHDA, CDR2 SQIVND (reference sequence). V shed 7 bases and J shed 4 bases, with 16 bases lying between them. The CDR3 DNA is TGTGCCAGTAACGTGGCAGGACAGACCACCGGGGAGCTGTTTTTT. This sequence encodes CASNVAGQTTGELFF.

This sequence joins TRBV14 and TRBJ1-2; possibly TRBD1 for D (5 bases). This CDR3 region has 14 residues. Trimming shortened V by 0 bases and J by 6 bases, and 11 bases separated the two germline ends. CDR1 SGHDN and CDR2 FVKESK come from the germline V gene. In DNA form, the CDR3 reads TGTGCCAGCAGCCAAGAATCGGTGGGGGATGGCTACACCTTC. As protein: CASSQESVGDGYTF.

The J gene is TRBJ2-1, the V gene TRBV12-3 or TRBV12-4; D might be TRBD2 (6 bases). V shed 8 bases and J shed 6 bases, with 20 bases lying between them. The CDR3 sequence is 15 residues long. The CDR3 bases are TGTGCCAGCGGGCCGGGACTGGGGCTTAGCAATGAGCAGTTCTTC. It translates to CASGPGLGLSNEQFF.

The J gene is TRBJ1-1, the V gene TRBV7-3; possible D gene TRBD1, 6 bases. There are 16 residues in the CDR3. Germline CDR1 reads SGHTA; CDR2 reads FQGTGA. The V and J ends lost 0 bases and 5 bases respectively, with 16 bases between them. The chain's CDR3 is CASSLTSAQGITEAFF. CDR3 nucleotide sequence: TGTGCCAGCAGCTTAACATCGGCACAGGGTATTACTGAAGCTTTCTTT.

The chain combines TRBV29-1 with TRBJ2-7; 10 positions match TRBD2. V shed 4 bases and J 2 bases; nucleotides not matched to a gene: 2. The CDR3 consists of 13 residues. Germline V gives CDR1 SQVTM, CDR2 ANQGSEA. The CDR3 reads CSVGTSGPYEQYF. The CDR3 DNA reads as TGCAGCGTTGGGACTAGCGGTCCCTACGAGCAGTACTTC.

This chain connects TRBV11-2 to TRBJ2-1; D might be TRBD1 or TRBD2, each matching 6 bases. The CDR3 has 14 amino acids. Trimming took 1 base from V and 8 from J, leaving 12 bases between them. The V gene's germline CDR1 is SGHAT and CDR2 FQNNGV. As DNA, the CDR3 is TGTGCCAGCAGCTTAGCGCCCCGGGGGCATGAGCAGTTCTTC. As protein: CASSLAPRGHEQFF.

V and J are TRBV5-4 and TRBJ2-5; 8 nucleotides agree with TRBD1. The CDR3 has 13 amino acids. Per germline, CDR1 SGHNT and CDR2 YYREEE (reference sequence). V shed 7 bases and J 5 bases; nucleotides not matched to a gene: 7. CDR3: CASRGTGEETQYF. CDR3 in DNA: TGTGCCAGCCGGGGGACAGGCGAGGAGACCCAGTACTTC.

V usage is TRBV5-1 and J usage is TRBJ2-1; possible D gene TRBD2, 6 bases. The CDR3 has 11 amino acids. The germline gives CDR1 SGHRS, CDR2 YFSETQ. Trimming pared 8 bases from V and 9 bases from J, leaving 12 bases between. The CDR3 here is CASRGGSEQFF. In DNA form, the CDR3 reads TGCGCCAGTCGTGGAGGGAGTGAGCAGTTCTTC.

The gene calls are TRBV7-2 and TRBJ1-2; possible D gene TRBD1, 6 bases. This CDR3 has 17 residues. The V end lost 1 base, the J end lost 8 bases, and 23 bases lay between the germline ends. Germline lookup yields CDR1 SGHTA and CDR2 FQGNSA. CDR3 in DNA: TGTGCCAGCAGCTTAGATGTTGGAACAGGGAATACTATGGGCTACACCTTC. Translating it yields CASSLDVGTGNTMGYTF. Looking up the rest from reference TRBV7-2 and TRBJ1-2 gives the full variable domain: GAGVSQSPSNKVTEKGKDVELRCDPISGHTALYWYRQSLGQGLEFLIYFQGNSAPDKSGLPSDRFSAERTGGSVSTLTIQRTQQEDSAVYLCASSLDVGTGNTMGYTFGSGTRLTVV.

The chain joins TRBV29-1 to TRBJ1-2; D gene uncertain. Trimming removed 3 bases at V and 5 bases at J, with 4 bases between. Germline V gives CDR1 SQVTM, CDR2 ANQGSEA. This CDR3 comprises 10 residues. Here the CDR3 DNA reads TGCAGCGTTGAGGGGTATGGCTACACCTTC. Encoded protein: CSVEGYGYTF.

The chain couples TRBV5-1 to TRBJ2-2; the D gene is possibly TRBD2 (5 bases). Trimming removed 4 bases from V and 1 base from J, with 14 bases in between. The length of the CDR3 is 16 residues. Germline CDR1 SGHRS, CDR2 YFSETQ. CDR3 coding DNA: TGCGCCAGCAGCCTCTCCGGTAGCGAGAACACCGGGGAGCTGTTTTTT. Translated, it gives CASSLSGSENTGELFF.

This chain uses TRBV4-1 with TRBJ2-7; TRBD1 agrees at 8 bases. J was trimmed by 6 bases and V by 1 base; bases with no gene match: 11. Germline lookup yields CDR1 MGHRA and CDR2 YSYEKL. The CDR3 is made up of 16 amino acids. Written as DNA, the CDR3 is TGCGCCAGCAGCCAAGCGCAGGGGGCAGCTTTCCTCGAGCAGTACTTC. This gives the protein CASSQAQGAAFLEQYF.

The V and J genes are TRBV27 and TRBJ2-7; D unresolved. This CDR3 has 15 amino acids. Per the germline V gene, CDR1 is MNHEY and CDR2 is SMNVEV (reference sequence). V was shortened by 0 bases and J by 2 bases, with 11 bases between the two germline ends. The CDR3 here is CASSLSHSGPYEQYF. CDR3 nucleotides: TGTGCCAGCAGTTTATCGCACAGTGGGCCCTACGAGCAGTACTTC.

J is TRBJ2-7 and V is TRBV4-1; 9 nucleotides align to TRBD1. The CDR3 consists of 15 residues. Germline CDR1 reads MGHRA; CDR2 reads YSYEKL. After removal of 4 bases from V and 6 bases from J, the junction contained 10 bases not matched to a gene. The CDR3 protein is CASSPPGTGLREQYF. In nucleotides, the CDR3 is TGCGCCAGCAGCCCCCCCGGGACAGGGCTTCGCGAGCAGTACTTC.

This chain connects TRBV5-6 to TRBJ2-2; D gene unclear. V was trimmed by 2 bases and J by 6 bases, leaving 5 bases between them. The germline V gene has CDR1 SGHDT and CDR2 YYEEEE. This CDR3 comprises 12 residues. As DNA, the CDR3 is TGTGCCAGCAGCTTCTTTTCCGGGGAGCTGTTTTTT. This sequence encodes CASSFFSGELFF. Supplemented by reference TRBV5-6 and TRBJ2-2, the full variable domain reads DAGVTQSPTHLIKTRGQQVTLRCSPKSGHDTVSWYQQALGQGPQFIFQYYEEEERQRGNFPDRFSGHQFPNYSSELNVNALLLGDSALYLCASSFFSGELFFGEGSRLTVL.

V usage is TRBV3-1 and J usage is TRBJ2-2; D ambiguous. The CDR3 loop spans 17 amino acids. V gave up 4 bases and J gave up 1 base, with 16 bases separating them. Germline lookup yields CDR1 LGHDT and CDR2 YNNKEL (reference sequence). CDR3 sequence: CASSPVAAWGNTGELFF. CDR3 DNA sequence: TGTGCCAGCAGCCCCGTTGCGGCCTGGGGGAACACCGGGGAGCTGTTTTTT.

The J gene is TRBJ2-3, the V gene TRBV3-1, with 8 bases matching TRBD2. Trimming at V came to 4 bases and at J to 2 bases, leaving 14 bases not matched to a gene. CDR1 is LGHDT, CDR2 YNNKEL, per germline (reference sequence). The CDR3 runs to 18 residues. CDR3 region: CASSPSGLAGGPTDTQYF. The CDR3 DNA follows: TGTGCCAGCAGCCCGTCTGGTCTGGCGGGAGGACCCACAGATACGCAGTATTTT.

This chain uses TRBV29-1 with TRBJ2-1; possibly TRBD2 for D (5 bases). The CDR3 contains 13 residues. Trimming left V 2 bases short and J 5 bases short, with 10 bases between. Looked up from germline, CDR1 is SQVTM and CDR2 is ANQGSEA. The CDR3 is CSVEPAENNEQFF. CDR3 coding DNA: TGCAGCGTTGAACCAGCGGAGAACAATGAGCAGTTCTTC.